A selection of T cell receptor beta chains follows, all from one sample in a study of blood T cell repertoires in COVID-19. Clones were sequenced by immunoSEQ multiplex PCR, and TCRdb holds only the in-frame ones, with some missing. Of more than 25,000 clones in the sample, about 90% are singletons; the top ten hold around 0.53%. The sample consisted of peripheral blood. Source of these receptors: a woman aged 40 to 50 with active or convalescent COVID-19. CDR3s include the opening cysteine and the closing phenylalanine or tryptophan. The D gene is left open where the match is weak. Part of the rows lack a size; the others show once, few, many or a class for expanded clones.

NA	TRBV5-4	TRBJ1-2	NA	CASSLGTAAYYGYTF	TGTGCCAGCAGCTTGGGGACAGCAGCATACTATGGCTACACCTTC
NA	TRBV23-1	TRBJ2-1	TRBD2	CASSQGLAGVHNEQFF	TGCGCCAGCAGTCAAGGGCTAGCGGGGGTCCACAATGAGCAGTTCTTC
NA	TRBV27	TRBJ1-6	TRBD1	CASSPTEPGQGLGSYNSPLHF	TGTGCCAGCAGTCCCACCGAACCGGGACAGGGGTTAGGCTCCTATAATTCACCCCTCCACTTT
NA	TRBV14	TRBJ1-1	NA	CASSPLNGWSTEAFF	TGTGCCAGCAGCCCCTTGAACGGTTGGAGCACTGAAGCTTTCTTT
NA	TRBV9	TRBJ2-1	TRBD2	CASSAAGTSGMGSYNEQFF	TGTGCCAGCAGCGCTGCTGGGACTAGCGGTATGGGCTCGTACAATGAGCAGTTCTTC
NA	TRBV28	TRBJ2-1	NA	CASSEVPGNNEQFF	TGTGCCAGCAGTGAGGTCCCGGGAAATAATGAGCAGTTCTTC
NA	TRBV19	TRBJ1-2	NA	CASRFGINYGYTF	TGTGCCAGTAGGTTCGGGATCAACTATGGCTACACCTTC
NA	TRBV5-1	TRBJ2-1	TRBD2	CASSLGLAGVNEQFF	TGCGCCAGCAGCTTAGGACTAGCGGGTGTCAATGAGCAGTTCTTC
NA	TRBV7-6	TRBJ2-3	NA	CASSLGTESSDTQYF	TGTGCCAGCAGCTTAGGCACCGAGTCTTCAGATACGCAGTATTTT
NA	TRBV10-3	TRBJ2-5	TRBD2	CAISSGTSEETQYF	TGTGCCATCAGTTCCGGGACTAGCGAAGAGACCCAGTACTTC
NA	TRBV3-1/TRBV3-2	TRBJ2-6	TRBD2	CASSQGSGIGANVLTF	TGTGCCAGCAGCCAAGGGAGCGGGATTGGGGCCAACGTCCTGACTTTC
NA	TRBV6-7	TRBJ2-7	NA	CASRPRGMAIYEQYF	TGTGCCAGCAGGCCCAGGGGTATGGCCATCTACGAGCAGTACTTC
once	TRBV19	TRBJ1-1	TRBD1	CASSMGTGGRTEAFF	TGTGCCAGTAGTATGGGGACAGGGGGTCGGACTGAAGCTTTCTTT
NA	TRBV6-5	TRBJ1-3	NA	CASSYTGSPGNTIYF	TGTGCCAGCAGTTATACAGGGAGCCCTGGAAACACCATATATTTT
NA	TRBV7-6	TRBJ2-2	TRBD1	CASSLTGSENGELFF	TGTGCCAGCAGCTTGACAGGGAGCGAAAACGGGGAGCTGTTTTTT
NA	TRBV20-1	TRBJ1-1	NA	CSASGGGDTEAFF	TGCAGTGCTAGTGGGGGCGGGGACACTGAAGCTTTCTTT
NA	TRBV3-1/TRBV3-2	TRBJ1-6	TRBD1	CASSQETPGQGRSPLHF	TGTGCCAGCAGCCAAGAAACCCCGGGACAGGGACGGTCACCCCTCCACTTT
NA	TRBV29-1	TRBJ2-1	TRBD2	CSVRPAGGLGAYNEQFF	TGCAGCGTTCGGCCCGCGGGAGGCCTGGGGGCATACAATGAGCAGTTCTTC
NA	TRBV18	TRBJ2-7	TRBD2	CASSPGLAAEQYF	TGTGCCAGCTCACCGGGACTAGCGGCTGAGCAGTACTTC
few	TRBV19	TRBJ2-7	NA	CASRTGNYEQYF	TGTGCCAGTAGGACAGGCAACTACGAGCAGTACTTC
NA	TRBV7-8	TRBJ1-1	NA	CASSLARTMLGSTEAFF	TGTGCCAGCAGCTTAGCGAGAACTATGTTAGGGAGCACTGAAGCTTTCTTT
NA	TRBV3-1/TRBV3-2	TRBJ2-7	NA	CASSGLYEQYF	TGTGCCAGCAGCGGACTCTACGAGCAGTACTTC